This T cell receptor (beta chain) appears in the sequencing data of a study of blood T cells in healthy people across ages. Study-wide points: Long-lived and aged donors differed, with more naive CD4+ cells and higher diversity in the long-lived.

Sample-barcoded 5' priming and a J-beta primer mix drove a second PCR of roughly 7 to 11 cycles. TCRdb processed the 5' RACE reads anew with MiXCR; each CDR3 protein has one entry. The data show around 990,000 distinct CDR3 sequences, more than 30% seen once. Details on this clonotype: Its antigen remains unknown.

CDR1 and CDR2 (germline): DFQATT, SNEGSKA (reference sequence). CDR3 length: 16 residues. V lost 0 bases and J lost 7, with 19 bases in between. The receptor was isolated from a man younger than 30 in good health. The sample consisted of blood. The rearrangement joins TRBV20-1 to TRBJ2-4; weak D call: TRBD1 (7 bases). The DNA of the CDR3 is TGCAGTGCTAGAGACGAACGCAGGGGGGCCGGCAACATTCAGTACTTC. Translating gives CSARDERRGAGNIQYF.